This TCR beta chain was sequenced during a study of blood T cell repertoires in COVID-19. The overall study: COVID-19 samples, acute and convalescent, were from the United States, Italy and Spain. PBMCs, B-cell-depleted T cells, or T cells provided the cDNA or gDNA that made up the material.

The CDR3 runs to 13 residues. Looked up from germline, CDR1 is MGHDK and CDR2 is SYGVNS. Between the trimmed V and J ends, which lost 3 bases and 4 bases, there was a span of 9 bases. In the source study's methods: Reference gene primer amplification yielded estimated nucleated cell counts. Some clones are missing from TCRdb's copy, which holds only in-frame ones; the method was immunoSEQ multiplex PCR. The DNA was the basis for D and trimming; V, J and clone size are from that table. This table holds over 35,000 clones, 70% to 80% found once. In this sample, this clone turned up a few times. Material for sequencing was peripheral blood. The receptor was derived from a man aged 55 to 70 with active COVID-19. The gene calls are TRBV25-1 and TRBJ1-1; no clear D gene. The CDR3 spells CASSDFGSTEAFF. The CDR3, as DNA: TGTGCCAGCAGTGATTTCGGGAGCACTGAAGCTTTCTTT.